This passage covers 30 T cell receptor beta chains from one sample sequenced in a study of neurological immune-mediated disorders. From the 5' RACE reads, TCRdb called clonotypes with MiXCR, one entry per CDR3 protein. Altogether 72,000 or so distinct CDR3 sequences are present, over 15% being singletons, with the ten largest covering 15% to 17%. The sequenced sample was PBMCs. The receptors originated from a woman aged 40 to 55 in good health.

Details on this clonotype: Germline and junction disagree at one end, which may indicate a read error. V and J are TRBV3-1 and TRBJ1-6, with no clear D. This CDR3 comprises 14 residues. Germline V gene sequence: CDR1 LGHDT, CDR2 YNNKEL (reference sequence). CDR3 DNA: TGTGCCAGCAGCCATTCCGATGGTAATTCACCCATCCACTTT. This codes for CASSHSDGNSPIHF.

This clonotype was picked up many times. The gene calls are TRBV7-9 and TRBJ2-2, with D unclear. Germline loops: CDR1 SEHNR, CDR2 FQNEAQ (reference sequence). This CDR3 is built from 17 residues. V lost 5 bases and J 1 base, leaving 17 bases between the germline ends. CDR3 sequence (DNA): TGTGCCAGCAGCCCCATATGGAATCCTGAGAACACCGGGGAGCTGTTTTTT. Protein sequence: CASSPIWNPENTGELFF.

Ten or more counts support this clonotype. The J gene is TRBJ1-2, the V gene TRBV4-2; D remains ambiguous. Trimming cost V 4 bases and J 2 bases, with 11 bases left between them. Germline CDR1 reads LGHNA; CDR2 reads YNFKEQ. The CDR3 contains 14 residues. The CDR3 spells CASSRRSGNYGYTF. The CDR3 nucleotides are TGTGCCAGCAGCCGGAGATCGGGGAACTATGGCTACACCTTC.

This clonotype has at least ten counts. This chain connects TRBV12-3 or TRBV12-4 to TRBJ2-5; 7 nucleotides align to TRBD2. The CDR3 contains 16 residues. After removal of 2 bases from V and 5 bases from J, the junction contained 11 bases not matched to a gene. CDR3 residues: CASSLLRGDSGETQYF. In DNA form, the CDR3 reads TGTGCCAGCAGTTTACTTCGGGGGGACTCTGGGGAGACCCAGTACTTC.

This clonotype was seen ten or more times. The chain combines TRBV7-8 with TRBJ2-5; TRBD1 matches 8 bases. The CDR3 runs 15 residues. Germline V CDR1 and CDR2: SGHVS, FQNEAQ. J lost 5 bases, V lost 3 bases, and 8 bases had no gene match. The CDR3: CASSFWENRGETQYF. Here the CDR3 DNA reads TGTGCCAGCAGCTTTTGGGAGAACAGGGGGGAGACCCAGTACTTC.

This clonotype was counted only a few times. The CDR3 bases are TGCGCCAGCAGCTTACCACAGTTAGAGACCCAGTACTTC. It yields the protein CASSLPQLETQYF. The chain combines TRBV5-1 with TRBJ2-5; D is uncertain. This CDR3 contains 13 residues. V shed 2 bases and J shed 4 bases, with 9 bases lying between them. Germline-derived CDR1 and CDR2 are SGHRS and YFSETQ.

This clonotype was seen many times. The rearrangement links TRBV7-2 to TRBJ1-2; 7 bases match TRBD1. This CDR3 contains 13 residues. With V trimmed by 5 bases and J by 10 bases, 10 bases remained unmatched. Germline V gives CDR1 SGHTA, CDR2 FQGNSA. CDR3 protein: CASSPTGTAAYTF. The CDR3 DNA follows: TGTGCCAGCAGCCCTACCGGGACAGCAGCCTACACCTTC. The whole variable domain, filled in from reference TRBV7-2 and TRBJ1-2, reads GAGVSQSPSNKVTEKGKDVELRCDPISGHTALYWYRQSLGQGLEFLIYFQGNSAPDKSGLPSDRFSAERTGGSVSTLTIQRTQQEDSAVYLCASSPTGTAAYTFGSGTRLTVV.

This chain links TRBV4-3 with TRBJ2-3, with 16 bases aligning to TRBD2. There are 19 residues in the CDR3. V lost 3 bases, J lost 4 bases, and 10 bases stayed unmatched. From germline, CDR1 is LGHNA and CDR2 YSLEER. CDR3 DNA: TGCGCCAGCAGCCACAGACCGGGACTAGCGGGGGGGCAGGCAGATACGCAGTATTTT. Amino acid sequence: CASSHRPGLAGGQADTQYF.

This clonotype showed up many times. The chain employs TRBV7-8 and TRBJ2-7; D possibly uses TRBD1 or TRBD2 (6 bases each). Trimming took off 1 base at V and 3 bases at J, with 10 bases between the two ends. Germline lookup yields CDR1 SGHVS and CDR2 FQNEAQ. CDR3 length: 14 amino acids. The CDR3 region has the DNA TGTGCCAGCAGCTTAGAAGGGGGGATCTACGAGCAGTACGTC. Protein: CASSLEGGIYEQYV.

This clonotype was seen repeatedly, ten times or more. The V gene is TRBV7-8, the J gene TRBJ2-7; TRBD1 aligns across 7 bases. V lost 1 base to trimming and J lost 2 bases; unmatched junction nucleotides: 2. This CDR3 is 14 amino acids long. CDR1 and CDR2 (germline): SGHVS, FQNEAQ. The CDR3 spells CASSLGTGTYEQYV. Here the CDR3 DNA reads TGTGCCAGCAGCTTAGGGACAGGAACCTACGAGCAGTACGTC.

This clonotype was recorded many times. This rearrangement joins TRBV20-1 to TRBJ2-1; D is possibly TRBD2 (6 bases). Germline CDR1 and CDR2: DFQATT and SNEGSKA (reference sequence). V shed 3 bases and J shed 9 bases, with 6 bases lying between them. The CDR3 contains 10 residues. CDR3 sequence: CSARRGEQFF. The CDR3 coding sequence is TGCAGTGCTAGGCGGGGTGAGCAGTTCTTC.

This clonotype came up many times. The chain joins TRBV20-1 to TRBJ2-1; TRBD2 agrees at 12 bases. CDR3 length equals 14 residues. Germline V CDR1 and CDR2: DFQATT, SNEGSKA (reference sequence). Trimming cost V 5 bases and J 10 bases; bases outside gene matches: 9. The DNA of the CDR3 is TGCAGTGCTGGGACTAGCGGGCCCCTCGGGGAGCAGTTCTTC. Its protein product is CSAGTSGPLGEQFF.

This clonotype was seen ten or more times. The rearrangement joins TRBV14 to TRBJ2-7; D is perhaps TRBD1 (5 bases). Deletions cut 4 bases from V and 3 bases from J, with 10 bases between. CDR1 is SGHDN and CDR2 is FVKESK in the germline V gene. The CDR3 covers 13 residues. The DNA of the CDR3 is TGTGCCAGCAGCCTCCACAGGATCTACGAGCAGTACGTC. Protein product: CASSLHRIYEQYV.

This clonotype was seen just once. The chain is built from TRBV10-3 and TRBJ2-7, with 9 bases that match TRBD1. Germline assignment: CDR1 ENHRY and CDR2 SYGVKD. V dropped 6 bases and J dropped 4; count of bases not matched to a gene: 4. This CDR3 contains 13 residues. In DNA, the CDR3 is TGTGCCATCAGCCAGGGACAGGGTTACGAGCAGTACTTC. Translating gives CAISQGQGYEQYF.

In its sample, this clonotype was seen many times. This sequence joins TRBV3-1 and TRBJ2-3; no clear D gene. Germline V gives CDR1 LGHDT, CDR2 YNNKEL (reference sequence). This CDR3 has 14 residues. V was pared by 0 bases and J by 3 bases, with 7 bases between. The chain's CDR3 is CASSQDFGTDTQYF. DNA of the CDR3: TGTGCCAGCAGCCAAGATTTTGGGACAGATACGCAGTATTTT.

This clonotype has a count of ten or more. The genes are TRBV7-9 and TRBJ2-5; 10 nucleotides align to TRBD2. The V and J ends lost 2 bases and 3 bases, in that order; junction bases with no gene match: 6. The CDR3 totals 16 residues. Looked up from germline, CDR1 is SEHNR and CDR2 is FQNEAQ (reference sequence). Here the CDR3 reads CASSLSILAGKETQYF. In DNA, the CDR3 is TGTGCCAGCAGCTTATCGATACTAGCGGGGAAAGAGACCCAGTACTTC.

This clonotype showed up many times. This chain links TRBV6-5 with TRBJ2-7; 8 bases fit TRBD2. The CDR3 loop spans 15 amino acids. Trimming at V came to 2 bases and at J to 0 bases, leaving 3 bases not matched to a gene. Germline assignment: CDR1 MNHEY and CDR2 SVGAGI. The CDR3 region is CASSYQRGTSYEQYF. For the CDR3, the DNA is TGTGCCAGCAGTTACCAGCGGGGGACCTCCTACGAGCAGTACTTC.

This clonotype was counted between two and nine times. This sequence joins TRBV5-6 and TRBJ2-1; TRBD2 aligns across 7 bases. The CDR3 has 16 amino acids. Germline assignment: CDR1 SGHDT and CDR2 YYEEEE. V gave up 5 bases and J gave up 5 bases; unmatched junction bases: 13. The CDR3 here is CASSVGLGWGDNEQFF. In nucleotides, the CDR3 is TGTGCCAGCAGTGTAGGACTAGGGTGGGGAGACAATGAGCAGTTCTTC.

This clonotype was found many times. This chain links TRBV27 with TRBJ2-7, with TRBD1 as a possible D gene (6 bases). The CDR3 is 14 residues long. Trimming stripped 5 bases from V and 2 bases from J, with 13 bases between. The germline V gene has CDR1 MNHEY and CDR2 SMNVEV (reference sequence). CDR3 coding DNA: TGTGCCAGCAGTCGACAGGAATTACCCTACGAGCAGTACTTC. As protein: CASSRQELPYEQYF.

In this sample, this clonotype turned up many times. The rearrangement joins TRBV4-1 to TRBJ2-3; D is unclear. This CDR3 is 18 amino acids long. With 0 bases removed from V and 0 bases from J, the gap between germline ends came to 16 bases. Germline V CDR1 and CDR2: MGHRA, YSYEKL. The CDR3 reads CASSQEPPQPTSTDTQYF. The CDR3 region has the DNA TGCGCCAGCAGCCAAGAGCCCCCCCAGCCCACTAGCACAGATACGCAGTATTTT.

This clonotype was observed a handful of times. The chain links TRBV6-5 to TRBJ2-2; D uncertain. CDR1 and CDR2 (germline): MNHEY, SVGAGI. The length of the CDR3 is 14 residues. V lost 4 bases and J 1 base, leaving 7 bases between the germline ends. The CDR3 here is CASSLQRNTGELFF. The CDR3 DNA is TGTGCCAGCAGTTTGCAGCGGAACACCGGGGAGCTGTTTTTT.

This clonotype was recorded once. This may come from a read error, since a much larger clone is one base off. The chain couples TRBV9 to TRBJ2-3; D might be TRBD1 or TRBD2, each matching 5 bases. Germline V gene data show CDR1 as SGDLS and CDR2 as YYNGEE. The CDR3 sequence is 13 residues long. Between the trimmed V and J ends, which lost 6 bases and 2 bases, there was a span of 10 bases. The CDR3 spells CASNVGATDTQYF. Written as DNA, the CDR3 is TGTGCCAGCAATGTCGGGGCCACAGATACGCAGTATTTT. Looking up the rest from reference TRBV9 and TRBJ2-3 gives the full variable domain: DSGVTQTPKHLITATGQRVTLRCSPRSGDLSVYWYQQSLDQGLQFLIQYYNGEERAKGNILERFSAQQFPDLHSELNLSSLELGDSALYFCASNVGATDTQYFGPGTRLTVL.

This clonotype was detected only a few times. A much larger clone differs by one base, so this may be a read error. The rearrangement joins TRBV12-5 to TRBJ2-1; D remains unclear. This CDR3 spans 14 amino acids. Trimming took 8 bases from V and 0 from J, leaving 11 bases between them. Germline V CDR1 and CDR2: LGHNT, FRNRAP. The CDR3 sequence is CASSNSDSYNEQFF. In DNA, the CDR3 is TGTGCTAGTTCCAACTCCGACTCCTACAATGAGCAGTTCTTC.

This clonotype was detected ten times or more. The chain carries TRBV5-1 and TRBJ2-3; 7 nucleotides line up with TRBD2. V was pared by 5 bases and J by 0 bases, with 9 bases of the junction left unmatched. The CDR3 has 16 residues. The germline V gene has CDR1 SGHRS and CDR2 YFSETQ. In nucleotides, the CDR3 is TGCGCCAGCAGTCCCGGGGCGGGGGAGAGCACAGATACGCAGTATTTT. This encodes CASSPGAGESTDTQYF.

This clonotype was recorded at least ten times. CDR3 sequence: CAAGGGGSYNEQFF. CDR3 DNA sequence: TGTGCGGCGGGGGGCGGGGGCTCCTACAATGAGCAGTTCTTC. The rearrangement uses TRBV3-1 and TRBJ2-1; 8 bases align to TRBD2. CDR3 length: 14 residues. Germline CDR1 LGHDT, CDR2 YNNKEL (reference sequence).

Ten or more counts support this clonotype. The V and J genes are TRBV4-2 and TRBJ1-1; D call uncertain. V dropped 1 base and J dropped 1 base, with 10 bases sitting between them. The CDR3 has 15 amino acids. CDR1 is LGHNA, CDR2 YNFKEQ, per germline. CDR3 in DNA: TGTGCCAGCAGCCAAGTATCAGAGTGGAACACTGAAGCTTTCTTT. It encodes CASSQVSEWNTEAFF.

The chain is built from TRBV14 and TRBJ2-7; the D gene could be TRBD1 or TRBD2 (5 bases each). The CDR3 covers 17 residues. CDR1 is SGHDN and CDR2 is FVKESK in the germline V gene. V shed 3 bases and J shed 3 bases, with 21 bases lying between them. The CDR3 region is CASSHYRGAQPVYEQYF. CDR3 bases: TGTGCCAGCAGCCACTACCGAGGGGCCCAACCGGTCTACGAGCAGTACTTC.

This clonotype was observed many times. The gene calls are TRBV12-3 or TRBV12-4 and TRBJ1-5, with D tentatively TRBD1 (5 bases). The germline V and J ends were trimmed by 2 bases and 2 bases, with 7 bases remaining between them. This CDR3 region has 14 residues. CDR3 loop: CASSLMGGNQPQHF. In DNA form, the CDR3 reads TGTGCCAGCAGTTTAATGGGGGGCAATCAGCCCCAGCATTTT.

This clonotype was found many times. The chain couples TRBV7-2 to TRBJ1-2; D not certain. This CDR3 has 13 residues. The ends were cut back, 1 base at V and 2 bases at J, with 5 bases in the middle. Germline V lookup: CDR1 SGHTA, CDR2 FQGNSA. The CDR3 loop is CASSLERNYGYTF. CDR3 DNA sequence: TGTGCCAGCAGCTTAGAGAGAAACTATGGCTACACCTTC. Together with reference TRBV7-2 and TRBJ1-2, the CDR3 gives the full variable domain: GAGVSQSPSNKVTEKGKDVELRCDPISGHTALYWYRQSLGQGLEFLIYFQGNSAPDKSGLPSDRFSAERTGGSVSTLTIQRTQQEDSAVYLCASSLERNYGYTFGSGTRLTVV.

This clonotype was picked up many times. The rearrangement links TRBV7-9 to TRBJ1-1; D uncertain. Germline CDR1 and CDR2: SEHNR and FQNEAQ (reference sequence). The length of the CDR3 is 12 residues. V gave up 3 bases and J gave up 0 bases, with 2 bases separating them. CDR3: CASSFVNTEAFF. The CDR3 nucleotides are TGTGCCAGCAGCTTTGTGAACACTGAAGCTTTCTTT.